Here is one T cell receptor (beta chain) with its context. Its target is not known. This specimen comes from a study of monozygotic twins with inflammatory bowel disease. The study, taken as a whole, reports: It was in IBD patients that TCRbeta diversity (inverse Simpson) was lower than in healthy co-twins. Among the T cells, different subtypes could not be distinguished.

The CDR3 is made up of 14 amino acids. From germline, CDR1 is LGHNA and CDR2 YNFKEQ. Template switching was used to attach UMIs, which incorporated a 6-nucleotide sample barcode. The authors ran two nested PCRs of about 16 and 10 cycles on TCRalpha and TCRbeta cDNA. TCRdb re-called the 5' RACE reads and gives one entry per CDR3 protein, without DNA. Its listing shows about 200,000 distinct CDR3 sequences. This receptor was obtained from a human donor with ulcerative colitis or Crohn's disease, or a healthy co-twin of an affected twin (not recorded which). The chain carries TRBV4-2 and TRBJ2-1. Sequencing was done on a sample of blood. The CDR3 here is CASSYECIGNEQFF.